A selection of T cell receptor beta chains follows, all from one sample in a study of cytomegalovirus exposure and HLA in healthy donors. Some clones are missing from TCRdb's copy, which holds only in-frame ones; the method was immunoSEQ multiplex PCR. The sample shows about 190,000 clones, 81% of them seen only once. Sequences were obtained from PBMCs. All receptors derive from a young man in good health and CMV-seronegative. The CDR3 runs from the conserved cysteine through the conserved F or W. A D gene is named only where the DNA matches it firmly. Clone size appears in some rows only: once, few, many, or a class for an expanded clone.

j_gene: TRBJ1-2; abundance: once; d_gene: .; v_gene: TRBV27; CDR3aa: CASSLYPGRQGYTF; CDR3nt: TGTGCCAGCAGTCTATATCCAGGGAGGCAAGGCTACACCTTC
j_gene: TRBJ2-2; abundance: .; d_gene: .; v_gene: TRBV27; CDR3aa: CASSLSYSPWELFF; CDR3nt: TGTGCCAGCAGTTTGAGCTACTCTCCTTGGGAGCTGTTTTTT
j_gene: TRBJ2-7; abundance: .; d_gene: .; v_gene: TRBV4-3; CDR3aa: CASSQEGGPGDYEQYF; CDR3nt: TGCGCCAGCAGCCAAGAAGGGGGACCAGGGGACTACGAGCAGTACTTC
j_gene: TRBJ1-2; abundance: once; d_gene: TRBD1; v_gene: TRBV27; CDR3aa: CASSLWGQGLMDGYTF; CDR3nt: TGTGCCAGCAGTTTATGGGGACAGGGATTGATGGATGGCTACACCTTC
j_gene: TRBJ2-7; abundance: .; d_gene: .; v_gene: TRBV7-9; CDR3aa: CASSLSGYEQYF; CDR3nt: TGTGCCAGCAGCTTATCCGGCTACGAGCAGTACTTC
j_gene: TRBJ2-2; abundance: once; d_gene: TRBD1; v_gene: TRBV7-2; CDR3aa: CASSQDRGTGELFF; CDR3nt: TGTGCCAGCAGCCAGGACAGGGGCACCGGGGAGCTGTTTTTT
j_gene: TRBJ2-7; abundance: .; d_gene: TRBD1; v_gene: TRBV4-1; CDR3aa: CASSQEGTGHNEQYF; CDR3nt: TGCGCCAGCAGCCAAGAGGGGACAGGGCACAACGAGCAGTACTTC
j_gene: TRBJ1-5; abundance: .; d_gene: .; v_gene: TRBV2; CDR3aa: CASSEEPHNQPQHF; CDR3nt: TGTGCCAGCAGTGAAGAGCCTCACAATCAGCCCCAGCATTTT
j_gene: TRBJ1-1; abundance: once; d_gene: TRBD1; v_gene: TRBV5-1; CDR3aa: CASSMGQGGTEAFF; CDR3nt: TGCGCCAGCAGCATGGGACAGGGTGGGACTGAAGCTTTCTTT
j_gene: TRBJ2-3; abundance: .; d_gene: .; v_gene: TRBV19; CDR3aa: CASSVQGLEADTQYF; CDR3nt: TGTGCCAGTAGTGTCCAGGGCCTCGAAGCAGATACGCAGTATTTT
j_gene: TRBJ2-7; abundance: once; d_gene: .; v_gene: TRBV4-2; CDR3aa: CASSPGTGGYEQYF; CDR3nt: TGTGCCAGCAGCCCGGGCACCGGAGGCTACGAGCAGTACTTC
j_gene: TRBJ1-6; abundance: few; d_gene: TRBD1; v_gene: TRBV6-5; CDR3aa: CASSGQGNNSPLHF; CDR3nt: TGTGCCAGCAGTGGACAGGGGAATAATTCACCCCTCCACTTT
j_gene: TRBJ2-1; abundance: .; d_gene: .; v_gene: TRBV21-1; CDR3aa: CASSAGGAPYNEQFF; CDR3nt: TGTGCCAGCAGCGCAGGGGGCGCACCCTACAATGAGCAGTTCTTC
j_gene: TRBJ1-1; abundance: .; d_gene: .; v_gene: TRBV28; CDR3aa: CASSFGGDMNTEAFF; CDR3nt: TGTGCCAGCAGTTTCGGGGGGGATATGAACACTGAAGCTTTCTTT
j_gene: TRBJ1-5; abundance: .; d_gene: .; v_gene: TRBV6-5; CDR3aa: CASSDAGVNQPQHF; CDR3nt: TGTGCCAGCAGTGACGCGGGGGTCAATCAGCCCCAGCATTTT
j_gene: TRBJ2-1; abundance: .; d_gene: .; v_gene: TRBV25-1; CDR3aa: CASSGQQSSYNEQFF; CDR3nt: TGTGCCAGCAGTGGACAACAAAGCTCCTACAATGAGCAGTTCTTC
j_gene: TRBJ1-4; abundance: .; d_gene: .; v_gene: TRBV6-5; CDR3aa: CASSRGGETEKLFF; CDR3nt: TGTGCCAGCAGTCGGGGGGGGGAGACTGAAAAACTGTTTTTT
j_gene: TRBJ1-1; abundance: .; d_gene: TRBD1; v_gene: TRBV9; CDR3aa: CASSVVSFQEQGAAAFF; CDR3nt: TGTGCCAGCAGCGTAGTATCCTTCCAGGAGCAGGGGGCCGCAGCTTTCTTT
j_gene: TRBJ1-2; abundance: .; d_gene: .; v_gene: TRBV15; CDR3aa: CATSRGGSNYGYTF; CDR3nt: TGTGCCACCAGCAGAGGCGGGTCTAACTATGGCTACACCTTC
j_gene: TRBJ1-2; abundance: .; d_gene: .; v_gene: TRBV6-5; CDR3aa: CASSYLQGSNGYTF; CDR3nt: TGTGCCAGCAGTTATCTACAGGGCTCGAATGGCTACACCTTC
j_gene: TRBJ2-7; abundance: .; d_gene: TRBD2; v_gene: TRBV2; CDR3aa: CASLTGGYEQYF; CDR3nt: TGTGCCAGCCTAACGGGGGGCTACGAGCAGTACTTC
j_gene: TRBJ2-1; abundance: .; d_gene: .; v_gene: TRBV19; CDR3aa: CASSIDPGERNEQFF; CDR3nt: TGTGCCAGTAGTATAGATCCCGGAGAAAGGAATGAGCAGTTCTTC
j_gene: TRBJ2-2; abundance: .; d_gene: .; v_gene: TRBV10-1; CDR3aa: CASSESKFTGELFF; CDR3nt: TGCGCCAGCAGTGAGTCCAAGTTCACCGGGGAGCTATTTTTT